The T cell receptor beta chain described here comes from a study of somatic mutations in cytotoxic T cells in rheumatoid arthritis. Turning to this clone: The antigen remains unidentified.

Study-wide results and caveats: Antigen specificity of the expanded CD8+ clones was not determined. Each of about an eighth of the roughly 65 patients had a largest CD8+ clone that made up more than 20% of CD8+ cells.

Assay used: immunoSEQ multiplex PCR; TCRdb lists only in-frame clones, some missing. This table holds more than 25,000 clones, roughly 74% found once. The germline V and J ends were trimmed by 5 bases and 5 bases, with 21 bases remaining between them. Germline values: CDR1 SGHAT, CDR2 FQNNGV. The CDR3 runs 16 residues. This receptor was taken from a woman younger than 30 in good health. Sequencing was carried out using CD8+ T cells sorted from blood. V and J are TRBV11-2 and TRBJ2-5; a weak D match, TRBD2 (5 bases). The CDR3 coding sequence is TGTGCCAGCAGCACAATAACGCTGGACTTCAGGGAGACCCAGTACTTC. This encodes CASSTITLDFRETQYF.